The following is a T cell receptor (beta chain) sequence with its context. Its specificity is unknown. The data belong to a study of cytomegalovirus exposure and HLA in healthy donors. At the time of sampling, donors were nominally healthy, though unrecorded immune exposures were likely. The study's findings and limits: Many donors carried some public TCRs, although rarity characterized most TCR sequences.

A multiplex PCR was run with 60 Vbeta primers and 13 Jbeta primers. TCRdb's table, derived via immunoSEQ multiplex PCR, lists solely in-frame clones and lacks some. The repertoire holds 150,000 to 200,000 clones, over 75% seen once, with around 2.5% in the top ten. The length of the CDR3 is 13 residues. The ends were cut back, 2 bases at V and 6 bases at J, with 11 bases in the middle. The germline CDR1 and CDR2 sequences are SGHVS and FNYEAQ. The receptor comes from a man aged 60 to 75 in good health and CMV-seronegative. This chain links TRBV7-6 with TRBJ2-7; TRBD2 is a possible D gene (6 bases). The material sequenced was PBMCs. The DNA for the CDR3 is TGTGCCAGCAGCTTACCCCCCGGGGGCGAGCAGTACTTC. Translating it yields CASSLPPGGEQYF.